The 2 T cell receptor beta chains below come from one sample, sequenced in a study of CD8+CD57+ T cells in acquired aplastic anemia. Template material for TCR beta VDJ and CDR3 profiling consisted of genomic DNA. From the reads, TCRdb called clonotypes with MiXCR, one entry per CDR3 protein. The data hold approximately 130,000 distinct CDR3 sequences, with about 50% observed a single time. The authors sequenced patients whose flow cytometry had shown CD8+CD57+ cell expansion. Sequencing used sorted CD4+, CD8+, or CD8+CD57+ T cells (not recorded which) from PBMCs. All receptors come from a human donor with aplastic anemia.

This clonotype was detected a few times. The chain recombines TRBV29-1 with TRBJ2-1, with D possibly matching TRBD2 (6 bases). The CDR3 is 11 amino acids. V was clipped by 7 bases and J by 8 bases, with 12 bases between them. CDR1 SQVTM and CDR2 ANQGSEA come from the germline V gene. CDR3 sequence reads: CSGEVRDEQFF. The CDR3 coding sequence is TGCAGCGGGGAGGTACGGGATGAGCAGTTCTTC.

In regard to this clonotype: The junction departs from the called germline gene at one end, perhaps through a read error. The genes are TRBV3-1 and TRBJ2-1; D is unresolved. The CDR3 contains 13 residues. Germline V CDR1 and CDR2: LGHDT, YNNKEL (reference sequence). CDR3 in amino acids: CASSQGPRNERFF. In DNA, the CDR3 is TGTGCCAGCAGCCAAGGTCCAAGGAATGAGCGGTTCTTC.